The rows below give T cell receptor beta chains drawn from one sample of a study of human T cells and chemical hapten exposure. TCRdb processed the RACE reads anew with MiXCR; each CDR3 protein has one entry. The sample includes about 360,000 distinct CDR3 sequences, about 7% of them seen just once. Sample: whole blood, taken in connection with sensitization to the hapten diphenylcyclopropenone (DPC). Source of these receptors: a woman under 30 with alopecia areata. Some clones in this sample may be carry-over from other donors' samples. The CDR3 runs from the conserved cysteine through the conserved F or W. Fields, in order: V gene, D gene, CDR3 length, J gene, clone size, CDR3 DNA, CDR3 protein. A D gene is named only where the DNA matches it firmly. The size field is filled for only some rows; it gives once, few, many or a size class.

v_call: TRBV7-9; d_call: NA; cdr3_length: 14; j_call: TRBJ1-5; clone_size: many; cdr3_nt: TGTGCCAGCAGCTTAGGCACGGAGTATCAGCCCCAGCATTTT; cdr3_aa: CASSLGTEYQPQHF
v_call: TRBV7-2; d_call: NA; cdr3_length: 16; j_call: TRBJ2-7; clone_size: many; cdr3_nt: TGTGCCAGCAGCCCAAGACCCGGGACGGAAGCCCACGAGCAGTACTTC; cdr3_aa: CASSPRPGTEAHEQYF
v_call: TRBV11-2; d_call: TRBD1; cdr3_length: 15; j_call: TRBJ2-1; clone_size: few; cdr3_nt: TGTGCCAGCAGCTGGGACAGGGACTTAGGAAATGAGCAGTTCTTC; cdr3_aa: CASSWDRDLGNEQFF
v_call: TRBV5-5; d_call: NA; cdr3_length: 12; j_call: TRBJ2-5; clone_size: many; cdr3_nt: TGTGCCAGCAGCTTCGATCCAGCCGTTCAGTACTTC; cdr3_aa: CASSFDPAVQYF
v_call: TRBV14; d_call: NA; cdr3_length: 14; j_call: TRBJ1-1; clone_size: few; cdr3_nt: TGTGCCAGCAGCCGAGACGGACGGGGAACTGAAGCTTTCTTT; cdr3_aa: CASSRDGRGTEAFF
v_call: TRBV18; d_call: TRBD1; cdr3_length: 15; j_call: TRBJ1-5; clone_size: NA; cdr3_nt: TGTGCCAGCTCACCGGGGACAGGGGTAAAAGAGCCCCAGCATTTT; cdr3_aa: CASSPGTGVKEPQHF
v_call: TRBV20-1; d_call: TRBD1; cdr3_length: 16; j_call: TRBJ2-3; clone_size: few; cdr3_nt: TGCAGTGCTAGCCCTCCGGGACAGGGGCCCTCAGATACGCAGTATTTT; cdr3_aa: CSASPPGQGPSDTQYF
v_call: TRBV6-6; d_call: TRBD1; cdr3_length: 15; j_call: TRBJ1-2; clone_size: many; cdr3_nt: TGTGCCAGCAGTTACGGGGCAGGGGGTAACTATGGCTACACCTTC; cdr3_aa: CASSYGAGGNYGYTF
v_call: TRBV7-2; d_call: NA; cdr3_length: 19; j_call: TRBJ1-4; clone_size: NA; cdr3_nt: TGTGCCAGCAGCTTAGCAGGGGACGGGATTATATGGACTAATGAAAAACTGTTTTTT; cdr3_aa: CASSLAGDGIIWTNEKLFF
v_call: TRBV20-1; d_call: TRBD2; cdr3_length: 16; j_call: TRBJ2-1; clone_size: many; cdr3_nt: TGCAGTGCCGACCCAATAGCGGGGGGCTCCTACAATGAGCAGTTCTTC; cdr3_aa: CSADPIAGGSYNEQFF
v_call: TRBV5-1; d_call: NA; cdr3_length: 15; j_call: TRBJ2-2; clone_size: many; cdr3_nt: TGCGCCAGCAGCTTGGCCAGTGTGAACACCGGGGAGCTGTTTTTT; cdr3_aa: CASSLASVNTGELFF
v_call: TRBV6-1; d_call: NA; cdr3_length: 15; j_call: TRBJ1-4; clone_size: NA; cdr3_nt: TGTGCCAGCAGTGGCGGGGAGCGGGAGGTTGAAAAACTGTTTTTT; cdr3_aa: CASSGGEREVEKLFF
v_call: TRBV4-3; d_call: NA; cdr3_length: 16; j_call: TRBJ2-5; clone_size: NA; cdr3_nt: TGCGCCAGCAGCCAAGATAGGAGACTCGACCAAGAGACCCAGTACTTC; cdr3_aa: CASSQDRRLDQETQYF
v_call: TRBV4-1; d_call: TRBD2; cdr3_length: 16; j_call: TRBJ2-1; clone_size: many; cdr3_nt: TGCGCCAGCAGCCAAACCCAGCGGGGGCCGTACAATGAGCAGTTCTTC; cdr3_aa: CASSQTQRGPYNEQFF
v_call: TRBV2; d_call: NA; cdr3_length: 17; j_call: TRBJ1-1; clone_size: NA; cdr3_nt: TGTGCCAGCAGTGAAAGGATTGCGGGGGTCCAGGGAAAAAAAGCTTTCTTT; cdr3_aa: CASSERIAGVQGKKAFF
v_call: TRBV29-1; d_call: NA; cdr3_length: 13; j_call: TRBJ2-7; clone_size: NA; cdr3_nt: TGCAGCGTCGCCCCGGGTTACTCCTACGAGCAGTACTTC; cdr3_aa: CSVAPGYSYEQYF
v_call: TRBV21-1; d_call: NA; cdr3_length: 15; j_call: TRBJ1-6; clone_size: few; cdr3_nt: TGTGCCAGCAGCAGCCCTTTAGGGAGCAATTCACCCCTCCACTTT; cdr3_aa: CASSSPLGSNSPLHF
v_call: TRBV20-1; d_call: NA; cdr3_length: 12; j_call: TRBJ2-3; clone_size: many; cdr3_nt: TGCAGTGGGACTGGAAGCACAGATACGCAGTATTTT; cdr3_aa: CSGTGSTDTQYF
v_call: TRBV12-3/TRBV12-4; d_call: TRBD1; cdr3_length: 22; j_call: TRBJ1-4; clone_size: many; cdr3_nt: TGTGCCAGCAGTCAAACGCGGGGCAGGGGGCCCGTTACCCCCCGTTGGGATGAAAAACTGTTTTTT; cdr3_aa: CASSQTRGRGPVTPRWDEKLFF
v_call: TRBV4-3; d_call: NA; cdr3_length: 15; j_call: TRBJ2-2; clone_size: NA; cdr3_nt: TGCGCCAGCAGCCAAGCGTCCGCGAACACCGGGGAGCTGTTTTTT; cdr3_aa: CASSQASANTGELFF
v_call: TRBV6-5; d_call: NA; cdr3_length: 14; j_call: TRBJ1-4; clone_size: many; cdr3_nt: TGTGCCAGCAGTTACCTGGGGAATAATGAAAAACTGTTTTTT; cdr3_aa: CASSYLGNNEKLFF